The next 15 T cell receptor beta chains were all read from a single sample in a study of T cell repertoires in cytomegalovirus infection. Their specific antigens are unknown. TCRdb passed the reads through MiXCR, listing each CDR3 protein once. The sample contains fewer than 1,000,000 distinct CDR3 sequences, approximately 31% of which appear only once. The material was cultured CD8+ T cells from PBMCs, obtained from culture after CMV antigen stimulation. The receptors stem from a human donor in good health (CMV status not recorded). Some clones in this sample may be carry-over from other donors' samples.

The chain couples TRBV10-3 to TRBJ2-5; 8 bases map to TRBD2. CDR3 length equals 20 residues. The V gene's germline CDR1 is ENHRY and CDR2 SYGVKD. Trimming at V came to 3 bases and at J to 2 bases, leaving 20 bases not matched to a gene. The CDR3, as DNA: TGTGCCATCAGTGACCCTCGGGAAGGGGCGGGGGGCCTAGGGCAAGAGACCCAGTACTTC. Its protein is CAISDPREGAGGLGQETQYF.

This chain joins TRBV9 and TRBJ2-1; D gene unclear. Germline V CDR1 and CDR2: SGDLS, YYNGEE. Trimming left V 0 bases short and J 2 bases short, with 9 bases between. The CDR3 is made up of 15 amino acids. In DNA, the CDR3 is TGTGCCAGCAGCGTAGAGTCCTTGCCCTACAATGAGCAGTTCTTC. Protein: CASSVESLPYNEQFF.

The rearrangement uses TRBV12-5 and TRBJ2-7; D is unresolved. V was shortened by 4 bases and J by 4 bases, with 8 bases between the two germline ends. This CDR3 comprises 12 residues. In germline, CDR1 is LGHNT, CDR2 FRNRAP. The CDR3 region is CASGSRGYEQYF. CDR3 coding DNA: TGTGCTAGTGGTTCCCGCGGATACGAGCAGTACTTC.

The sample holds many counts of this clonotype. V gene TRBV4-1 combines with J gene TRBJ2-1; D is perhaps TRBD2 (6 bases). In germline, CDR1 is MGHRA, CDR2 YSYEKL. The CDR3 totals 16 residues. Trimming took off 4 bases at V and 7 bases at J, with 20 bases between the two ends. CDR3 region: CASSPDEHRGMNEQFF. The DNA of the CDR3 is TGCGCCAGCAGCCCGGATGAACATCGGGGGATGAATGAGCAGTTCTTC.

This rearrangement joins TRBV11-3 to TRBJ1-2, with D uncertain. Trimming removed 2 bases from V and 6 bases from J, with 7 bases in between. In germline, CDR1 is SGHNT, CDR2 YENEEA. This CDR3 is built from 12 residues. CDR3 amino acids: CASSLSGHGYTF. The CDR3 nucleotides read TGTGCCAGCAGCTTATCCGGACATGGCTACACCTTC.

This clonotype was seen more than once but under ten times. The genes are TRBV27 and TRBJ2-3, with 7 bases identical to TRBD1. V lost 5 bases and J lost 4; bases outside the gene matches: 12. Germline CDR1 reads MNHEY; CDR2 reads SMNVEV (reference sequence). There are 16 residues in the CDR3. CDR3 nucleotide sequence: TGTGCCAGCAGTCTTTGGACAGGTTCAGTGGCAGATACGCAGTATTTT. Translation gives CASSLWTGSVADTQYF.

Turning to this clonotype: A much larger clone differs from this one at a single base, so this may be a read error. The rearrangement links TRBV7-6 to TRBJ2-7; no firm D call. Germline values: CDR1 SGHVS, CDR2 FNYEAQ. The CDR3 length is 15 residues. This CDR3 is CTSSLVVEHSYEQYF. The CDR3 DNA sequence: TGTACCAGCAGCTTAGTGGTTGAACACTCCTACGAGCAGTACTTC.

The genes are TRBV7-2 and TRBJ1-5; D is unclear. Deletions cut 1 base from V and 1 base from J, with 8 bases between. The CDR3 is 15 residues long. Germline CDR1 is SGHTA and CDR2 is FQGNSA. CDR3 nucleotides: TGTGCCAGCAGCTTAGTCCCCACCAGCAATCAGCCCCAGCATTTT. Its protein is CASSLVPTSNQPQHF.

The chain has TRBV19 and TRBJ1-1; D ambiguous. The CDR3 spans 14 residues. In germline, CDR1 is LNHDA, CDR2 SQIVND (reference sequence). The V and J ends lost 6 bases and 1 base respectively, with 12 bases between them. CDR3: CASRPSSGNTEAFF. The CDR3 nucleotides read TGTGCCAGTAGGCCCTCCTCGGGGAACACTGAAGCTTTCTTT.

V and J are TRBV19 and TRBJ2-2, with a weak D call TRBD2 (5 bases). Germline V CDR1 and CDR2: LNHDA, SQIVND (reference sequence). The CDR3 is 15 amino acids. In DNA, the CDR3 is TGTGTCACCTTGGAGGAAGGGTGGAACACCGGGGAGCTGTTTTTT. Translation gives CVTLEEGWNTGELFF. Full variable domain (missing parts from reference TRBV19 and TRBJ2-2): DGGITQSPKYLFRKEGQNVTLSCEQNLNHDAMYWYRQDPGQGLRLIYYSQIVNDFQKGDIAEGYSVSREKKESFPLTVTSAQKNPTAFYLCVTLEEGWNTGELFFGEGSRLTVL.

The CDR3 sequence is CSARDVDAGSSYEQYF. For the CDR3, the DNA is TGCAGTGCTAGAGATGTAGATGCGGGGAGCTCCTACGAGCAGTACTTC. The genes are TRBV20-1 and TRBJ2-7; the D gene is possibly TRBD2 (6 bases). Germline V gives CDR1 DFQATT, CDR2 SNEGSKA (reference sequence). The CDR3 has 16 residues. V lost 0 bases to trimming and J lost 0 bases, with 15 bases between them.

This clonotype was recorded many times. The chain recombines TRBV7-8 with TRBJ2-2; D may be TRBD1 (6 bases). The CDR3 loop spans 18 amino acids. V was trimmed by 0 bases and J by 0 bases, leaving 14 bases between them. Germline V lookup: CDR1 SGHVS, CDR2 FQNEAQ. The CDR3 DNA reads TGTGCCAGCAGCTTAGCCGGACAGCCAAGACCGAACACCGGGGAGCTGTTTTTT. Its translation: CASSLAGQPRPNTGELFF.

The V call is TRBV20-1, the J call TRBJ2-1, with a tentative D call TRBD1 (6 bases). Per the germline V gene, CDR1 is DFQATT and CDR2 is SNEGSKA (reference sequence). CDR3 size: 10 residues. Trimming removed 4 bases at V and 10 bases at J, with 8 bases between. The CDR3 loop is CSAKDREQFF. The CDR3 DNA reads TGCAGTGCTAAGGACAGAGAGCAGTTCTTC.

This chain links TRBV6-1 with TRBJ1-1, with D unclear. Looked up from germline, CDR1 is MNHNS and CDR2 is SASEGT. V was clipped by 1 base and J by 1 base, with 7 bases between them. The length of the CDR3 is 14 residues. CDR3 sequence (DNA): TGTGCCAGCAGTGAAGGACGGCCGAACACTGAAGCTTTCTTT. Translating it yields CASSEGRPNTEAFF.

The chain links TRBV5-6 to TRBJ2-1, with D maybe TRBD2 (7 bases). The germline V and J ends were trimmed by 5 bases and 5 bases, with 11 bases remaining between them. This CDR3 has 13 amino acids. Germline CDR1 reads SGHDT; CDR2 reads YYEEEE. CDR3 coding DNA: TGTGCCAGCAGTCGGGGGGCCCACAATGAGCAGTTCTTC. Amino acid sequence: CASSRGAHNEQFF. Variable domain in full (rest from reference TRBV5-6 and TRBJ2-1): DAGVTQSPTHLIKTRGQQVTLRCSPKSGHDTVSWYQQALGQGPQFIFQYYEEEERQRGNFPDRFSGHQFPNYSSELNVNALLLGDSALYLCASSRGAHNEQFFGPGTRLTVL.